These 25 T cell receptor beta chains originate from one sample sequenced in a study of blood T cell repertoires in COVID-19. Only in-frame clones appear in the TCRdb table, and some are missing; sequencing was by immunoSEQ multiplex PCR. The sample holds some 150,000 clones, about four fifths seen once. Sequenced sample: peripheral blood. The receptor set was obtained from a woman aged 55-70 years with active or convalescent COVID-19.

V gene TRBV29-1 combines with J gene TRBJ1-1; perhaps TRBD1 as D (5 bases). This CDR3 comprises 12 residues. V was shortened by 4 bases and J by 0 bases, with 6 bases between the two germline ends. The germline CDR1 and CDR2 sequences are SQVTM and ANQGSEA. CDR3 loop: CSVGQMNTEAFF. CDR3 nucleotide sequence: TGCAGCGTTGGACAGATGAACACTGAAGCTTTCTTT.

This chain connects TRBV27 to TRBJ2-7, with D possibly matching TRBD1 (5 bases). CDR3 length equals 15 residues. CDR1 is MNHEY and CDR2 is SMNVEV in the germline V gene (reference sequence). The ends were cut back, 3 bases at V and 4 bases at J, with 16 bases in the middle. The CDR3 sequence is CASSFSGLFGYEQYF. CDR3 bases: TGTGCCAGCAGTTTCTCAGGGCTGTTCGGGTACGAGCAGTACTTC.

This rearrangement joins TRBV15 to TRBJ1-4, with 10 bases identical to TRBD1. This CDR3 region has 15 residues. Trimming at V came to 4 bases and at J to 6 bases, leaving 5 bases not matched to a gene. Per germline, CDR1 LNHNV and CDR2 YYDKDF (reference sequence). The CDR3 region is CATSIVTGGYEKLFF. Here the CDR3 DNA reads TGTGCCACCAGCATCGTGACAGGGGGCTATGAAAAACTGTTTTTT.

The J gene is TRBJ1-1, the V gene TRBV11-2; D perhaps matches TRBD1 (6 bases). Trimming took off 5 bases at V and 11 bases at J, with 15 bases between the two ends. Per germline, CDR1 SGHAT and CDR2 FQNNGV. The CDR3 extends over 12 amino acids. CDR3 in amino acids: CASSSTGISAFF. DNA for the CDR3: TGTGCCAGCAGCAGTACAGGGATCTCGGCTTTCTTT.

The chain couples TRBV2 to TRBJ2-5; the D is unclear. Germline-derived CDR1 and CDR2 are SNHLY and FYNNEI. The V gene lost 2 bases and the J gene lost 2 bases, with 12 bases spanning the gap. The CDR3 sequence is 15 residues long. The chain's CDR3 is CASSEIELLQETQYF. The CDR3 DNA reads TGTGCCAGCAGTGAAATCGAGTTACTACAAGAGACCCAGTACTTC. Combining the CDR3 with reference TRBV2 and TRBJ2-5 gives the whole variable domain EPEVTQTPSHQVTQMGQEVILRCVPISNHLYFYWYRQILGQKVEFLVSFYNNEISEKSEIFDDQFSVERPDGSNFTLKIRSTKLEDSAMYFCASSEIELLQETQYFGPGTRLLVL.

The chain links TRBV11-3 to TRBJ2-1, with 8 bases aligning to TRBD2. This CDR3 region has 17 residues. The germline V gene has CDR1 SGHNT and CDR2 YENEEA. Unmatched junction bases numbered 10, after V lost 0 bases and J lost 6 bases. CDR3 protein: CASSLDWAIAGSNEQFF. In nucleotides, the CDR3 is TGTGCCAGCAGCTTAGATTGGGCGATAGCGGGAAGCAATGAGCAGTTCTTC.

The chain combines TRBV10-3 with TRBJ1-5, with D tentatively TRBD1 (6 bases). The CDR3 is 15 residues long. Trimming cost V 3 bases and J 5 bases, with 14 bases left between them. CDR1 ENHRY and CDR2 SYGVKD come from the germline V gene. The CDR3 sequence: CAISDSAGEYQPQHF. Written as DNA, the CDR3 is TGTGCCATCAGTGATTCGGCAGGGGAGTATCAGCCCCAGCATTTT.

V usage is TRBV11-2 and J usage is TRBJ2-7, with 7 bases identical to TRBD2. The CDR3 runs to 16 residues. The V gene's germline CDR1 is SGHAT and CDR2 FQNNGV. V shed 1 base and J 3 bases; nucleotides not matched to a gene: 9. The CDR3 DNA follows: TGTGCCAGCAGCTTAGGTTGGGGCGGGAGTGGCTACGAGCAGTACGTC. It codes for CASSLGWGGSGYEQYV.

This chain's CDR3 is CASSRDSYSNQPQHF. CDR3 sequence (DNA): TGTGCCAGTAGCCGGGACAGCTATAGCAATCAGCCCCAGCATTTT. This chain joins TRBV19 and TRBJ1-5, with 7 bases fitting TRBD1. The CDR3 has 15 amino acids. The germline V gene has CDR1 LNHDA and CDR2 SQIVND (reference sequence). V was clipped by 6 bases and J by 0 bases; unmatched bases: 5.

For the CDR3, the DNA is TGTGCCAGCAGGACTAGCGGGGTCTACGAGCAGTACTTC. It codes for CASRTSGVYEQYF. The chain links TRBV6-5 to TRBJ2-7; 11 bases fit TRBD2. Per germline, CDR1 MNHEY and CDR2 SVGAGI. The CDR3 runs 13 residues. V gave up 6 bases and J gave up 3 bases; unmatched junction bases: 1.

The CDR3 sequence: CASSLTTGGGQPQHF. As DNA, the CDR3 is TGTGCCAGCAGCTTAACTACAGGGGGGGGCCAGCCCCAGCATTTT. The chain recombines TRBV11-2 with TRBJ1-5, with 8 positions matching TRBD1. This CDR3 has 15 residues. Germline assignment: CDR1 SGHAT and CDR2 FQNNGV. V shed 2 bases, J shed 7 bases, and the junction held 7 bases outside the gene matches.

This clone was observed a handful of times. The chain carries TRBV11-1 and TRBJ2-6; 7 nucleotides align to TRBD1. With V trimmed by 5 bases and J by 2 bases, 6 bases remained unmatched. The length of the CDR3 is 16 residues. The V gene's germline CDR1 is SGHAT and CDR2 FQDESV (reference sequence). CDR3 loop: CASSPGQYAGANVLTF. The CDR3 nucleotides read TGTGCCAGCAGCCCGGGACAGTATGCTGGGGCCAACGTCCTGACTTTC.

CDR3 loop: CASSYTGLGQPQHF. DNA for the CDR3: TGCGCCAGCAGCTATACAGGGCTTGGGCAGCCCCAGCATTTT. The rearrangement uses TRBV5-1 and TRBJ1-5; the D gene is possibly TRBD1 (6 bases). The germline CDR1 and CDR2 sequences are SGHRS and YFSETQ. The CDR3 has 14 amino acids. The V end was cut by 3 bases, the J end by 7 bases, with 14 bases between.

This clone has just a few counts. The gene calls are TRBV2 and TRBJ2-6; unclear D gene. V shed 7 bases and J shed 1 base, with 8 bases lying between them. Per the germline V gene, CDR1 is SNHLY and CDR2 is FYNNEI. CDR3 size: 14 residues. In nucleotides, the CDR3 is TGTGCCAGCATGGCTGTTTCTGGGGCCAACGTCCTGACTTTC. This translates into CASMAVSGANVLTF.

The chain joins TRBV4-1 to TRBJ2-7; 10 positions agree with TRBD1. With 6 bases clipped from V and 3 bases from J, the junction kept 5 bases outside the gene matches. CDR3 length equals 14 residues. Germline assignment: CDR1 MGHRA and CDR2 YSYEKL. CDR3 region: CASSPGTGDYEQYV. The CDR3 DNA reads TGCGCCAGCAGTCCCGGGACAGGGGACTACGAGCAGTACGTC.

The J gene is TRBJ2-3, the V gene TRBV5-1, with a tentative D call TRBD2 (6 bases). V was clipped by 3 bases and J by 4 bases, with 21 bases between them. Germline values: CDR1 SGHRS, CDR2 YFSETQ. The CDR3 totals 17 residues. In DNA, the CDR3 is TGCGCCAGCAGCTCAACGCGCCTGGGGGGACCGCCAGATACGCAGTATTTT. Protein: CASSSTRLGGPPDTQYF.

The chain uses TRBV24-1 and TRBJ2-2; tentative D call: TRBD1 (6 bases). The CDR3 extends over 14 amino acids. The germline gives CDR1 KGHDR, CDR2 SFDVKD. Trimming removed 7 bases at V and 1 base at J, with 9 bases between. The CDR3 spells CATRATGNTGELFF. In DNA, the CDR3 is TGTGCCACCAGAGCGACAGGGAACACCGGGGAGCTGTTTTTT.

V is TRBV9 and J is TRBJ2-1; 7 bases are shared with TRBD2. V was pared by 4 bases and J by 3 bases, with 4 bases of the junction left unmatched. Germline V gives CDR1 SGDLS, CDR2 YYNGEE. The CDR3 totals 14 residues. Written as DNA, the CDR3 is TGTGCCAGCAGCCCTCGGGACTACTACAATGAGCAGTTCTTC. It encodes CASSPRDYYNEQFF.

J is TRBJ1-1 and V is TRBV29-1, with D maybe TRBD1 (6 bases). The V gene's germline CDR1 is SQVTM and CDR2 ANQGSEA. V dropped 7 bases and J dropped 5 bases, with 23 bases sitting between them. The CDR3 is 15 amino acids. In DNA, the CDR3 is TGCAGCGCTCCGGTCAGGGGCGGGCTGATGACTGAAGCTTTCTTT. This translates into CSAPVRGGLMTEAFF.

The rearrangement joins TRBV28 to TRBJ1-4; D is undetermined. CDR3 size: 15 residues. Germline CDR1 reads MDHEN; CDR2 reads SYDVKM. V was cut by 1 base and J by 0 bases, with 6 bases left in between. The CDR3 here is CASSLLQTTNEKLFF. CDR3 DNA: TGTGCCAGCAGTTTATTACAGACAACTAATGAAAAACTGTTTTTT.

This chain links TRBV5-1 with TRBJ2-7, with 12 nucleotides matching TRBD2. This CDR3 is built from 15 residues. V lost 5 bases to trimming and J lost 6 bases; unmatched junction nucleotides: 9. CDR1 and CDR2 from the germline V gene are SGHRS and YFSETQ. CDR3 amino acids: CASRGVTSGRSEQYF. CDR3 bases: TGCGCCAGCAGGGGGGTGACTAGCGGGAGAAGCGAGCAGTACTTC.

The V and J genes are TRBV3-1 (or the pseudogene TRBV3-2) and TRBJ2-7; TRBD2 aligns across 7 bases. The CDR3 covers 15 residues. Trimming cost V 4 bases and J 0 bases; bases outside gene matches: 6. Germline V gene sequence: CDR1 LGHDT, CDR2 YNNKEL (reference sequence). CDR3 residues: CASSRTSDFSYEQYF. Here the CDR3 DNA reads TGTGCCAGCAGCCGCACTAGCGACTTCTCCTACGAGCAGTACTTC.

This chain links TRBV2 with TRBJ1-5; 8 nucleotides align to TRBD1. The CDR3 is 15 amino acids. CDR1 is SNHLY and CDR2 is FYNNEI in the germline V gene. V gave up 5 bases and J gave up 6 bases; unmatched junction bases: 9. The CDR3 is CASSTLGQGVQPQHF. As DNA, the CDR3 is TGTGCCAGCAGTACGCTAGGACAGGGAGTTCAGCCCCAGCATTTT. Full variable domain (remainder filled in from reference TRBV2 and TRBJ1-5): EPEVTQTPSHQVTQMGQEVILRCVPISNHLYFYWYRQILGQKVEFLVSFYNNEISEKSEIFDDQFSVERPDGSNFTLKIRSTKLEDSAMYFCASSTLGQGVQPQHFGDGTRLSIL.

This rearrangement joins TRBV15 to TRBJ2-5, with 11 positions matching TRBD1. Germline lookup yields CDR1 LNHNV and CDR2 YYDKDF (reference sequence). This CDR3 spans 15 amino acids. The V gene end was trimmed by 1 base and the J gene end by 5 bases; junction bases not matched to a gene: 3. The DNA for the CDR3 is TGTGCCACCAGCAGAGTGGACAGGGGGCTTGAGACCCAGTACTTC. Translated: CATSRVDRGLETQYF.

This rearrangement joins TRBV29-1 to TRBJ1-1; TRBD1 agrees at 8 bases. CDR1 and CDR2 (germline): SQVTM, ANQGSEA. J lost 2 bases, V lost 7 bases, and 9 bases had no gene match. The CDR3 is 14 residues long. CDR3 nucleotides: TGCAGCGGGGAGGGAGGACAGGGAAACACTGAAGCTTTCTTT. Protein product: CSGEGGQGNTEAFF. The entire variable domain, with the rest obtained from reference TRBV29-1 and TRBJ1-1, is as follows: SAVISQKPSRDICQRGTSLTIQCQVDSQVTMMFWYRQQPGQSLTLIATANQGSEATYESGFVIDKFPISRPNLTFSTLTVSNMSPEDSSIYLCSGEGGQGNTEAFFGQGTRLTVV.